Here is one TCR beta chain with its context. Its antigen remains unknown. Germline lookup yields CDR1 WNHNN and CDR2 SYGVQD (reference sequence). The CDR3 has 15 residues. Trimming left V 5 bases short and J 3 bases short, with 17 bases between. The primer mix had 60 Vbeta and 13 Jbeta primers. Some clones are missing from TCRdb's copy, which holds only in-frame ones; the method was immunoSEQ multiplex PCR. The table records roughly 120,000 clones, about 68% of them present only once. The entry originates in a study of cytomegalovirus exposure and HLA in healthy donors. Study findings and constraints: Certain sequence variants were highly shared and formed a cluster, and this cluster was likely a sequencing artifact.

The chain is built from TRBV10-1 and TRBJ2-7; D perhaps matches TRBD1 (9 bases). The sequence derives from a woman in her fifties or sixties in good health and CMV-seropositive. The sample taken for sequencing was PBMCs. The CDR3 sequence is CASSRGGQGNYEQYF. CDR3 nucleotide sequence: TGCGCCAGCAGTCGGGGGGGACAGGGAAACTACGAGCAGTACTTC.